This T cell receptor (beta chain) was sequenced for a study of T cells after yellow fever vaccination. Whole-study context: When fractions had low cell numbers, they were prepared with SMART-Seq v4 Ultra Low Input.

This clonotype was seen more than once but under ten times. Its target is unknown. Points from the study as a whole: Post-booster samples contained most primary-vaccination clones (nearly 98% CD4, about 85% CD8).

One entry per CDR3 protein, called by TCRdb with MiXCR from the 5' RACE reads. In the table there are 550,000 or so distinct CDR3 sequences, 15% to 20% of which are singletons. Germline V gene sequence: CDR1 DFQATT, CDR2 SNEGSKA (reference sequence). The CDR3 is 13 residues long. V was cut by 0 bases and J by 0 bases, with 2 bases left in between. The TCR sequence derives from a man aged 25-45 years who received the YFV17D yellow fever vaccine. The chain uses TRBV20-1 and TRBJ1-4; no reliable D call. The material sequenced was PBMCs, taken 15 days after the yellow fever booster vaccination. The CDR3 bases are TGCAGTGCTAGAGAATCAACTAATGAAAAACTGTTTTTT. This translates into CSARESTNEKLFF.